The sequence of this TCR beta chain was determined in a study of regulatory T cells in long-lasting Graves disease. The CDR3 totals 19 residues. J lost 4 bases, V lost 4 bases, and 13 bases had no gene match. Germline V gene sequence: CDR1 GTSNPN, CDR2 SVGIG (reference sequence). The time point was: newly diagnosed GD, antithyroid drugs for less than 3 months. There was RNA extracted from PBMCs, and the TCR library was made from it. This clonotype came up a few times. To make TCR beta libraries, researchers used iRepertoire HTBI primers and Arm-PCR of CDR3 regions. Using its own MiXCR run on the multiplex PCR reads, TCRdb lists one record per CDR3 protein. The data show over 350,000 distinct CDR3 sequences, with about 15% seen just once and more than 15% held by the top ten. This sample was shared with a second study, whose subject was T cells in Graves' hyperthyroidism and ophthalmopathy.

The TCR was taken from a woman aged 45-59 years with Graves disease. This chain joins TRBV30 and TRBJ2-1; 16 bases map to TRBD2. Sequencing used peripheral blood mononuclear cells (PBMCs), obtained at new diagnosis, from a patient treated with antithyroid drugs. CDR3 loop: CAWTPVGLAGGPGYNEQFF. DNA of the CDR3: TGTGCCTGGACCCCGGTGGGACTAGCGGGAGGGCCGGGGTACAATGAGCAGTTCTTC.